This T cell receptor beta chain was profiled in a study of CD4 and CD8 cells across lung adenocarcinoma regions. The patients had localized lung adenocarcinoma, a non-small cell subtype. TCRdb re-analysed the PCR reads in MiXCR, keeping a single row per CDR3 protein. The sample includes several thousand distinct CDR3 sequences, approximately 46% of them seen just once. The receptor was isolated from a male donor with lung adenocarcinoma. The CD4 and CD8 labels of this study may be unreliable. The sample consisted of CD8+ T cells from the center of a lung tumor.

The CDR3 reads CASSRDKDGFEQYF. CDR3 nucleotides: TGTGCCAGCAGCCGCGACAAGGACGGATTCGAGCAGTACTTC. This chain connects TRBV6-1 to TRBJ2-1, with unresolved D. The assigned J gene may be wrong: the sequence end matches TRBJ2-7 better. This CDR3 is built from 14 residues. The germline V gene encodes CDR1 MNHNS and CDR2 SASEGT.